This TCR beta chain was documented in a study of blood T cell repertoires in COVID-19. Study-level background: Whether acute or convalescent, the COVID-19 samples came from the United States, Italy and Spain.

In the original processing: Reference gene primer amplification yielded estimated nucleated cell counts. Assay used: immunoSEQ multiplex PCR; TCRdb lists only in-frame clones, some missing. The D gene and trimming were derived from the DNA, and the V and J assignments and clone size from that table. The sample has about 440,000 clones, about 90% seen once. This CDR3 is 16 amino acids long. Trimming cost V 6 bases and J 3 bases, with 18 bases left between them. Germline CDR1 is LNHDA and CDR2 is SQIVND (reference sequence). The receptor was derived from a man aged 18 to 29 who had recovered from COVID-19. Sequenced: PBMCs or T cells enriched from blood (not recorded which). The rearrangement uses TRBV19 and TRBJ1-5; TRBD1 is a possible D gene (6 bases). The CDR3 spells CASRTHGTKSNQPQHF. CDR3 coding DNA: TGTGCCAGTAGAACCCACGGGACAAAATCCAATCAGCCCCAGCATTTT. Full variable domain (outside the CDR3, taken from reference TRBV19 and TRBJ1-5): DGGITQSPKYLFRKEGQNVTLSCEQNLNHDAMYWYRQDPGQGLRLIYYSQIVNDFQKGDIAEGYSVSREKKESFPLTVTSAQKNPTAFYLCASRTHGTKSNQPQHFGDGTRLSIL.